Listed below are T cell receptor beta chains from one sample, sequenced in a study of response to subunit inactivated influenza vaccine. One entry per CDR3 protein results from TCRdb running MiXCR on the RT-PCR reads. The sample consists of approximately 290,000 distinct CDR3 sequences, around 20% of them appearing once. The sequenced sample was PBMCs from blood, obtained less than 22 months after vaccination. These receptors came from a man aged 45 to 70 who received an inactivated influenza vaccine. CDR3s include the opening cysteine and the closing phenylalanine or tryptophan. The D gene is left open where the match is weak. Not all rows give a size; the values are once, few, many and, for expanded clones, a class.

j_call v_call d_call clone_size cdr3_nt cdr3_aa
TRBJ1-3 TRBV5-1 TRBD1 few TGCGCCAGCAGCTTGGACAGGGGGACCCCCTCTGGAAACACCATATATTTT CASSLDRGTPSGNTIYF
TRBJ1-2 TRBV20-1 TRBD1 many TGCAGAACAGGGGGAGGCTACACCTTC CRTGGGYTF
TRBJ1-2 TRBV9 - few TGTGCCAGCAGCGTCGAGGGGGGACACATAAACTATGGCTACACCTTC CASSVEGGHINYGYTF
TRBJ2-1 TRBV5-1 - - TGCGCCAGCAGCTCGACGCGGATGGACAATGAGCAGTTCTTC CASSSTRMDNEQFF
TRBJ2-5 TRBV2 TRBD1 - TGTGCCAGCAGTGGACAGGGCGAAGAGACCCAGTACTTC CASSGQGEETQYF
TRBJ1-3 TRBV11-2 - - TGTGCCAGCAGCTTAGGATGGACAGCTCAGGGAAACACCATATATTTT CASSLGWTAQGNTIYF
TRBJ2-1 TRBV28 - few TGTGCCAGCAGGATGTCCGAGCGGCAGTTCTTC CASRMSERQFF
TRBJ2-3 TRBV7-2 TRBD2 - TGTGCCAGCAGCCTACTAGCGGGAGGTACCACAGATACGCAGTATTTT CASSLLAGGTTDTQYF
TRBJ1-1 TRBV7-9 TRBD1 few TGTGCCAGCAGCTTAGAGGCAGGGGGCGGCACTGAAGCTTTCTTT CASSLEAGGGTEAFF
TRBJ2-3 TRBV20-1 - few TGCAGTGCTAGAGATAGTTCGGCAGATACGCAGTATTTT CSARDSSADTQYF
TRBJ2-2 TRBV29-1 TRBD2 few TGCAGCGTCGAAGGTAGCGGGAGAACCGGGGAGCTGTTTTTT CSVEGSGRTGELFF
TRBJ2-5 TRBV6-1 TRBD1 few TGTGCCAGCAGTGATGACAGGGGAATAGAGACCCAGTACTTC CASSDDRGIETQYF
TRBJ2-7 TRBV18 - - TGTGCCAGCTCAGCAGGCCGGCTAAGCTCCTACGAGCAGTACTTC CASSAGRLSSYEQYF
TRBJ2-2 TRBV4-3 - - TGCGCCAGCAGCCAAGAAGCAGGGCAAACCGGGGAGCTGTTTTTT CASSQEAGQTGELFF
TRBJ2-5 TRBV15 - few TGTGCCACCAGCGGTAGCGTGGAGACCCAGTACTTC CATSGSVETQYF
TRBJ2-5 TRBV5-1 - - TGCGCCAGCAGCGACTACCAAGAGACCCAGTACTTC CASSDYQETQYF
TRBJ1-1 TRBV18 - - TGTGCCAGCTCACCCGGGCAGTTTAATGATGGCACTGAAGCTTTCTTT CASSPGQFNDGTEAFF
TRBJ2-2 TRBV10-3 TRBD1 few TGTGCCATCAGCCCGGACAGGTTGAACACCGGGGAGCTGTTTTTT CAISPDRLNTGELFF
TRBJ1-5 TRBV18 - - TGTGCCAGCTCACCGGGACCCCCTCAGCCCCAGCATTTT CASSPGPPQPQHF
TRBJ1-2 TRBV15 - few TGTGCCACCAGCAGAGTAGGGGGAGGTAACTATGGCTACACCTTC CATSRVGGGNYGYTF
TRBJ1-1 TRBV18 - - TGTGCCAGCTCACCACCTGGGATAGGGGCGTCTGAAGCTTTCTTT CASSPPGIGASEAFF
TRBJ2-7 TRBV10-2 - - TGCGCCAGCAGTGAGCCGACGTTTCGGAGTTCCTACGAGCAGTACTTC CASSEPTFRSSYEQYF
TRBJ2-5 TRBV6-6 - - TGTGCCAGCAGTCAACAGGGTGGCGAGACCCAGTACTTC CASSQQGGETQYF
TRBJ2-7 TRBV6-1 - - TGTGCCAGCAAGAGAGGGGCAGGGTCCTACGAGCAGTACTTC CASKRGAGSYEQYF
TRBJ1-5 TRBV12-3/TRBV12-4 - many TGTGCCAGCAGTTTTTCAGGGAATCAGCCCCAGCATTTT CASSFSGNQPQHF
TRBJ1-2 TRBV4-2 - few TGTGCCAGCAGCCAAGATCCGGCAGAGAACTATGGCTACACCTTC CASSQDPAENYGYTF
TRBJ2-5 TRBV29-1 - once TGCAGCGTTGATCCGGGAGCTACGGAGACCCAGTACTTC CSVDPGATETQYF
TRBJ1-1 TRBV15 TRBD1 few TGTGCCACCAGCCGCGGACAGGGGGCTGGAGTAGCTTTCTTT CATSRGQGAGVAFF
TRBJ1-5 TRBV20-1 - many TGCAGTGCTAGACAGGGGATCGGCAATCAGCCCCAGCATTTT CSARQGIGNQPQHF
TRBJ2-1 TRBV7-2 TRBD2 - TGTGCCAGCAGCTTACAGAGCGGGACCTCCTACAATGAGCAGTTCTTC CASSLQSGTSYNEQFF
TRBJ2-4 TRBV28 - - TGTGCCAGCAGTTTATCTGAATTCAGGGAGATAGCCAAAAACATTCAGTACTTC CASSLSEFREIAKNIQYF
TRBJ1-1 TRBV6-5 TRBD1 many TGTGCCAGCAGTTCCGGGGACAGGGGGAACACTGAAGCTTTCTTT CASSSGDRGNTEAFF
TRBJ2-1 TRBV6-1 TRBD2 - TGTGCCAGCAGGGCCACGGGAGGGTTTTCCAGCTCCTACAATGAGCAGTTCTTC CASRATGGFSSSYNEQFF
TRBJ1-3 TRBV7-2 - few TGTGCCAGCAGCTTAGCGGGAGCCCTCTCTGGAAACACCATATATTTT CASSLAGALSGNTIYF
TRBJ2-7 TRBV3-1 TRBD1 - TGTGCCAGCAGCCAAATGACAGGGGGCTTCTACGAGCAGTACTTC CASSQMTGGFYEQYF
TRBJ1-1 TRBV5-1 - - TGCGCCAGCAGCTTGAACCAAAATTTACAGAACACTGAAGCTTTCTTT CASSLNQNLQNTEAFF
TRBJ1-1 TRBV20-1 - few TGCAGTGCGAAACTGAACACTGAAGCTTTCTTT CSAKLNTEAFF
TRBJ1-3 TRBV20-1 TRBD1 - TGCAGTGCTACAGGGGGATTAAACACCATATATTTT CSATGGLNTIYF
TRBJ1-4 TRBV5-1 - - TGCGCCAGCAGCTTGGCGGCAGGTGAAAAACTGTTTTTT CASSLAAGEKLFF
TRBJ1-4 TRBV10-2 - once TGCGCCAGAAGTGACCTCGGGCGGGTTAATGAAAAACTGTTTTTT CARSDLGRVNEKLFF
TRBJ2-1 TRBV12-3/TRBV12-4 - few TGTGCCAGCAGTACCGACCCGTACGGTAATGAGCAGTTCTTC CASSTDPYGNEQFF
TRBJ2-7 TRBV27 TRBD1 - TGTGCCAGCAGTTTACGACAGGGTAGGAGCGAGCAGTACTTC CASSLRQGRSEQYF
TRBJ2-3 TRBV29-1 - - TGCAGCGTTGGCGACCTCCCAGATACGCAGTATTTT CSVGDLPDTQYF
TRBJ1-5 TRBV18 TRBD1 few TGTGCCAGCTCACGCGCGCAGGGGGTCAGCAATCAGCCCCAGCATTTT CASSRAQGVSNQPQHF
TRBJ1-2 TRBV30 - few TGTGCCTGGAGTGTGGTCCGGGGGATACGCTATGGCTACACCTTC CAWSVVRGIRYGYTF
TRBJ1-5 TRBV12-3/TRBV12-4 TRBD1 few TGTGCCAGCAGGCCGACAGGGTTCAATCAGCCCCAGCATTTT CASRPTGFNQPQHF
TRBJ2-7 TRBV20-1 - - TGCAGTGCTAGATACCCCCTAGTCTACGAGCAGTACTTC CSARYPLVYEQYF
TRBJ1-4 TRBV4-2 TRBD1 - TGTGCCAGCAGCCAAGATCCACAGGGGTATGAAAAACTGTTTTTT CASSQDPQGYEKLFF
TRBJ2-2 TRBV20-1 TRBD2 - TGCAGTGCTATCAATCCTAGCGGGGGCCCACAGCTGTTTTTT CSAINPSGGPQLFF
TRBJ1-2 TRBV20-1 - - TGCAGTGCTAGCCCCGGTGGGGGGGAGGGCTACACCTTC CSASPGGGEGYTF
TRBJ1-5 TRBV6-5 - few TGTGCCAGCAGTTACTCGAGTCAAACCGATAGCAATCAGCCCCAGCATTTT CASSYSSQTDSNQPQHF
TRBJ2-7 TRBV12-3/TRBV12-4 - - TGTGCCAGCAGTTTTGGCGGGGGCCCCTACGAGCAGTACTTC CASSFGGGPYEQYF
TRBJ1-6 TRBV12-3/TRBV12-4 - few TGTGCCAGCAGTCCGGGGGGACACCTTGGGGATTCACCCCTCCACTTT CASSPGGHLGDSPLHF
TRBJ2-1 TRBV7-2 - few TGTGCCAGCAGCTCGGCTGGGGGCGCTTATGAGCAGTTCTTC CASSSAGGAYEQFF
TRBJ1-4 TRBV5-1 - few TGCGCCAGCAGCCCGGAGGGGACCGCTTTTAATGAAAAACTGTTTTTT CASSPEGTAFNEKLFF
TRBJ2-7 TRBV10-3 TRBD1 - TGTGCCATCAGTGAAGGAGGGGTGACAGGGGCCTACGAGCAGTACTTC CAISEGGVTGAYEQYF
TRBJ1-6 TRBV7-2 - many TGTGCCAGCAGCTTCGTTGGGCGGAGTTCACCCCTCCACTTT CASSFVGRSSPLHF
TRBJ1-5 TRBV20-1 TRBD1 many TGCAGTGCTACAGACTCCGGGACAGGGAATCAGCCCCAGCATTTT CSATDSGTGNQPQHF
TRBJ2-3 TRBV7-2 - few TGTGCCAGCAGCTTACTCAGCGGGCAACTTGACACGCAGTATTTT CASSLLSGQLDTQYF